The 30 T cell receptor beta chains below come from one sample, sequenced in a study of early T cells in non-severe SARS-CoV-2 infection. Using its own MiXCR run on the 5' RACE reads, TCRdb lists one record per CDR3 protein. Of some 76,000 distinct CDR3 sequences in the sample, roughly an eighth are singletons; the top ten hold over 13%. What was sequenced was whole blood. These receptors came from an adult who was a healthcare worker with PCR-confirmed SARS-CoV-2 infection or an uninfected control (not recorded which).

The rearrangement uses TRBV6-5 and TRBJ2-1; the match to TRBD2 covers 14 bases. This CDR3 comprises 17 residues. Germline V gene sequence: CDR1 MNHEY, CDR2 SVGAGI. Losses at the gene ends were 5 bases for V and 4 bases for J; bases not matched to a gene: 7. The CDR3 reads CASSHAGLAGEYNEQFF. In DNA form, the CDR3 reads TGTGCCAGCAGTCATGCGGGACTAGCGGGGGAGTACAATGAGCAGTTCTTC.

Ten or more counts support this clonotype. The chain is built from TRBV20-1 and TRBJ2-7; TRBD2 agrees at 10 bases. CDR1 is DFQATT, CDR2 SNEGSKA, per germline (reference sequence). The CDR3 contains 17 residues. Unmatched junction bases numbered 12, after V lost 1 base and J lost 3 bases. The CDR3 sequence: CSARGVELAGPHYEQYF. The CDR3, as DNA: TGCAGTGCTAGAGGTGTGGAACTAGCGGGGCCCCACTACGAGCAGTACTTC.

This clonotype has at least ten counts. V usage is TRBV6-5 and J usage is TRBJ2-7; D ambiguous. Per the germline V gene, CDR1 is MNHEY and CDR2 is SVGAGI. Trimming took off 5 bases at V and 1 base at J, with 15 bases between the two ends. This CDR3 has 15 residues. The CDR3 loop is CASSPTPRLSYEQYF. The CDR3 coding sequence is TGTGCCAGCAGTCCGACTCCCAGGCTGTCCTACGAGCAGTACTTC.

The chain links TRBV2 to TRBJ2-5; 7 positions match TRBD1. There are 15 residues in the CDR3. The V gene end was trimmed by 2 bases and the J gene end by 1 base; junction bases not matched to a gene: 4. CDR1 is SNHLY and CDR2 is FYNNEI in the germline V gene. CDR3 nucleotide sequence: TGTGCCAGCAGTGAACTCCGGACAGGCCAAGAGACCCAGTACTTC. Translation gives CASSELRTGQETQYF.

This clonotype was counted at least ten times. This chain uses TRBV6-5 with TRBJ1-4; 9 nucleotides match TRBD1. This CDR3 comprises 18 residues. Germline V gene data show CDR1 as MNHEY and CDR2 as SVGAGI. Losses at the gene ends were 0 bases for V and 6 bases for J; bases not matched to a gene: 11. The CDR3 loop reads CASSYSPKHRGQYEKLFF. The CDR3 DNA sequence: TGTGCCAGCAGTTACTCGCCCAAACACAGGGGGCAGTATGAAAAACTGTTTTTT.

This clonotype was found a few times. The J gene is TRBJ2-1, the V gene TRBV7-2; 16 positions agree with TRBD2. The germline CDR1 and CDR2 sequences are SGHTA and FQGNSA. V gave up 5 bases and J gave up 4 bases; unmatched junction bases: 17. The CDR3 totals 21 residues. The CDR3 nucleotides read TGTGCCAGCAGCGCTCCCCCGGGACTAGCGGGGGGGCCGCTATCATACAATGAGCAGTTCTTC. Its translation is CASSAPPGLAGGPLSYNEQFF.

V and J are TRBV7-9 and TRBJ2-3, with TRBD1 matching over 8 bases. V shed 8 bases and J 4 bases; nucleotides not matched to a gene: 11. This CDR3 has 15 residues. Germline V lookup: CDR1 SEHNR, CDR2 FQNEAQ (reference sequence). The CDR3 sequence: CASAPGTGGSDTQYF. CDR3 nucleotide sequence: TGTGCCAGCGCGCCGGGAACAGGGGGTTCAGATACGCAGTATTTT.

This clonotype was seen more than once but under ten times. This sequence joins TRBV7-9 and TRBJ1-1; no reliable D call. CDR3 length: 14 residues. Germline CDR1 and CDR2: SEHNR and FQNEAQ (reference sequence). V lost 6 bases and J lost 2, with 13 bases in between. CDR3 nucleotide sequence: TGTGCCAGCAGAGTGTTGCAGACAAACACTGAAGCTTTCTTT. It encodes CASRVLQTNTEAFF.

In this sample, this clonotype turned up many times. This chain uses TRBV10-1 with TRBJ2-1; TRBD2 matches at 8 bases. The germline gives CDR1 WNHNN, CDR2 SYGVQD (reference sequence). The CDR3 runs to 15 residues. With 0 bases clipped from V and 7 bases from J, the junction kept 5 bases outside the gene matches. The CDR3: CASSESGGGSNEQFF. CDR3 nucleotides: TGCGCCAGCAGTGAGTCGGGCGGGGGGTCGAATGAGCAGTTCTTC.

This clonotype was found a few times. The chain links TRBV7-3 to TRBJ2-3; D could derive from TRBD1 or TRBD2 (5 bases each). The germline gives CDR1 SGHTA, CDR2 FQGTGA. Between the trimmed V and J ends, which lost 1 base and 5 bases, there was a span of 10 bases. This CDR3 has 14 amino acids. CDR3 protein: CASSLNGAGDTQYF. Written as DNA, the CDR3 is TGTGCCAGCAGCTTAAACGGGGCAGGAGATACGCAGTATTTT.

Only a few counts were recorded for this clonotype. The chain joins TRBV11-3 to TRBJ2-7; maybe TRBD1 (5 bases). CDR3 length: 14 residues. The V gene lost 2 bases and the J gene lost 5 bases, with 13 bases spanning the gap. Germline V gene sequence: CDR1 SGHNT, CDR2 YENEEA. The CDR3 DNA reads TGTGCCAGCAGCTTAAGTTTGACAGCCAACGAGCAGTACTTC. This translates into CASSLSLTANEQYF.

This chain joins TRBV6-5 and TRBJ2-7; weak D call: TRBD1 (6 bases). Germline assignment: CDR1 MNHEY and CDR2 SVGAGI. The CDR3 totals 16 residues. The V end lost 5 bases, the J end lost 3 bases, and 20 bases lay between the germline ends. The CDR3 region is CASSRAVTGSGYEQYF. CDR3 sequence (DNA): TGTGCCAGCAGTCGCGCGGTGACAGGTAGTGGCTACGAGCAGTACTTC.

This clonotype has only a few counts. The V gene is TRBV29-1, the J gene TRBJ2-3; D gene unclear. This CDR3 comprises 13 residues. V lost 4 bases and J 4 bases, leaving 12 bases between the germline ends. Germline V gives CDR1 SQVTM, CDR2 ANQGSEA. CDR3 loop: CSVAAKGADTQYF. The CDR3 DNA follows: TGCAGCGTTGCCGCCAAGGGCGCAGATACGCAGTATTTT.

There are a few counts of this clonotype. The CDR3: CASSLTSNLEQFF. In nucleotides, the CDR3 is TGTGCCAGCAGCCTAACTAGTAATCTTGAGCAGTTCTTC. The chain couples TRBV12-3 or TRBV12-4 to TRBJ2-1; a weak D match, TRBD2 (5 bases). The CDR3 loop spans 13 amino acids. Trimming pared 6 bases from V and 9 bases from J, leaving 15 bases between.

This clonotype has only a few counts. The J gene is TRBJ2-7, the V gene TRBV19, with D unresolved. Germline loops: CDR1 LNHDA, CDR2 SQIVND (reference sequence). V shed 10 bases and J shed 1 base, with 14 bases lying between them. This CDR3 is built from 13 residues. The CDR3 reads CATSTRRSYEQYF. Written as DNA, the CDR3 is TGTGCCACCTCGACAAGGCGGTCCTACGAGCAGTACTTC.

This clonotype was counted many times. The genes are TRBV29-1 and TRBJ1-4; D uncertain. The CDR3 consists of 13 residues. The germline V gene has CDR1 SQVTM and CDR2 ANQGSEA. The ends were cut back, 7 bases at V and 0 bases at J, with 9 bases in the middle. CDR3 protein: CSALDATNEKLFF. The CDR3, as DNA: TGCAGCGCTCTGGATGCAACTAATGAAAAACTGTTTTTT.

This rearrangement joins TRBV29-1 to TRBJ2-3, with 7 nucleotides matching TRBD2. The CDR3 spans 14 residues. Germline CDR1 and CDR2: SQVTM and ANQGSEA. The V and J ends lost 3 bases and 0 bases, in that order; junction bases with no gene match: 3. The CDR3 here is CSVEGGASTDTQYF. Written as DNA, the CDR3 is TGCAGCGTTGAGGGAGGGGCGAGCACAGATACGCAGTATTTT.

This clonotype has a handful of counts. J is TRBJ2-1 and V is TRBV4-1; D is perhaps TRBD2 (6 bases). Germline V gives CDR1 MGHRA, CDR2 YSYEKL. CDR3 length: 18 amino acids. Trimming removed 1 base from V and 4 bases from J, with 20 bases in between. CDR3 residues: CASSQGSSVGAGYNEQFF. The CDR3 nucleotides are TGCGCCAGCAGCCAAGGGAGTAGTGTTGGGGCGGGGTACAATGAGCAGTTCTTC.

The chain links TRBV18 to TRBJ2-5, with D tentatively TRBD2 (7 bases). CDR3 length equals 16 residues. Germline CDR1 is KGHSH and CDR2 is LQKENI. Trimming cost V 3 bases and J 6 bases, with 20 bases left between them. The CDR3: CASSPKAGAEGKTQYF. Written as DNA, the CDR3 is TGTGCCAGCTCACCTAAGGCGGGGGCCGAAGGGAAGACCCAGTACTTC.

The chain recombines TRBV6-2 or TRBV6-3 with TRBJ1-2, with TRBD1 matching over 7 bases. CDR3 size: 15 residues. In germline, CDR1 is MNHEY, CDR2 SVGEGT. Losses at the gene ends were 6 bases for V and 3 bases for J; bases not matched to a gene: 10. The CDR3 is CASRRGDRLYYGYTF. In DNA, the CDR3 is TGTGCCAGCAGAAGGGGGGACAGACTCTACTATGGCTACACCTTC.

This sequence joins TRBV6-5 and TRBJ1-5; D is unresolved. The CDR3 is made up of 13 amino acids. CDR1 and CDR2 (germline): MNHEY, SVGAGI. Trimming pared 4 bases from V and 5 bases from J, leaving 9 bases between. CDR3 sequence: CASSWSPDQPQHF. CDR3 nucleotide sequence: TGTGCCAGCAGTTGGTCACCAGATCAGCCCCAGCATTTT.

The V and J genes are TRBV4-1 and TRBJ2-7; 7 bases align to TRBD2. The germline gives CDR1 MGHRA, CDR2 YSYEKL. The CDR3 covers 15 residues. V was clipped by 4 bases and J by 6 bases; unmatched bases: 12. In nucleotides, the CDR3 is TGCGCCAGCAGCCCCCACAGCGAGTGGGGGGGCGAGCAGTACTTC. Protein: CASSPHSEWGGEQYF.

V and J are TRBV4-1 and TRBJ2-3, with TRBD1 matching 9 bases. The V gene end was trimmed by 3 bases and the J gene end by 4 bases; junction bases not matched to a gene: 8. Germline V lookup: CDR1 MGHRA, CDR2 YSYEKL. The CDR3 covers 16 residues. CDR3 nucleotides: TGCGCCAGCAGCCATACTTCCGGGACAGGGTCAGATACGCAGTATTTT. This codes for CASSHTSGTGSDTQYF.

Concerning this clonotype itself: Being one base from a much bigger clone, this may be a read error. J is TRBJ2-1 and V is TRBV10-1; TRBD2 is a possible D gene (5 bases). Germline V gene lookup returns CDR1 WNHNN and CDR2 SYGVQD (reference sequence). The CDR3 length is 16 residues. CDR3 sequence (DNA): TGCGCCAGCGGTGAGCGCCAGCGGTCTTCCTACAATGAGCAGTTCTTC. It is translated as CASGERQRSSYNEQFF.

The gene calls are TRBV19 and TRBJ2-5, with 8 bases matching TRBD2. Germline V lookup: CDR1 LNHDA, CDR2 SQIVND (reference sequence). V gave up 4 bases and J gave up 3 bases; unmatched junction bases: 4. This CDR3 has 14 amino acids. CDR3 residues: CASSTSGSKETQYF. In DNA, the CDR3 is TGTGCCAGTAGTACCAGCGGGAGTAAAGAGACCCAGTACTTC.

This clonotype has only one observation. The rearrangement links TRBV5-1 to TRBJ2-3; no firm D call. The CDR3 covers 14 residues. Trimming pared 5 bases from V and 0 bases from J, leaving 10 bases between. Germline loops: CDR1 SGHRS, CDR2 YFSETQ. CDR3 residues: CASSGEGSTDTQYF. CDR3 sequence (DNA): TGCGCCAGCAGTGGGGAAGGGAGCACAGATACGCAGTATTTT.

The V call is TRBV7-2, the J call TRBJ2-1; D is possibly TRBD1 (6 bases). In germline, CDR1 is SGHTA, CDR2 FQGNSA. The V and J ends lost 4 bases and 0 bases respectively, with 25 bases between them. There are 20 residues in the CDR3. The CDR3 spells CASSSSGTSTRAGSYNEQFF. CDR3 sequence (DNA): TGTGCCAGCAGCTCATCCGGGACATCGACAAGGGCTGGCTCCTACAATGAGCAGTTCTTC.

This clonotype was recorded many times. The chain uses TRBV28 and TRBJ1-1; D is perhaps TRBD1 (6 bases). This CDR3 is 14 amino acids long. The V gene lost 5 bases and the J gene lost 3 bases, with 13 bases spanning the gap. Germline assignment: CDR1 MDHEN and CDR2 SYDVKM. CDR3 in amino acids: CASSPAGQHTEAFF. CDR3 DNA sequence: TGTGCCAGCAGTCCAGCTGGACAGCACACTGAAGCTTTCTTT.

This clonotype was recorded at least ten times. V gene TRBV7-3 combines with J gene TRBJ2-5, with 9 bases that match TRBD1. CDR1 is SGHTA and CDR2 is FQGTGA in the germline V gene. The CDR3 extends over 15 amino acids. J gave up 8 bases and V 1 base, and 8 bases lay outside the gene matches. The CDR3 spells CASSLNPGTGITQYF. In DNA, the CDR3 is TGTGCCAGCAGCTTAAACCCCGGGACAGGGATAACCCAGTACTTC.

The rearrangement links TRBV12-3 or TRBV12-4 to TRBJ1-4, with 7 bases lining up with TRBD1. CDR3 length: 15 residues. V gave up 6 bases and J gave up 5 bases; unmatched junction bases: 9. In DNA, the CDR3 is TGTGCCAGCAGGACCACAGGGGCTTCCAATGAAAAACTGTTTTTT. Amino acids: CASRTTGASNEKLFF.